This entry describes one T cell receptor beta chain. The antigen remains undetermined. One end of the junction is discordant with germline, which a read error may explain. Each 20-30 mg portion of unsorted bulk tissue served as the source for co-extraction of RNA and DNA. The input was 450 to 500 ng total RNA; TCR beta cDNA was made from it with a constant-region primer. Three rounds of nested multiplex PCR with slightly modified ARM-PCR produced TCR beta libraries. Each of the first two PCR rounds ran nine to ten cycles with TRBV1-TRBV30 forward and C-beta reverse primers. TCRdb processed the multiplex PCR reads anew with MiXCR; each CDR3 protein has one entry. The profile shows some 94,000 distinct CDR3 sequences, over 55% of them singletons. The CDR3 length is 15 residues. The germline V gene encodes CDR1 LGHNA and CDR2 YNFKEQ. This sample was taken from a study of tumor-infiltrating lymphocytes in primary liver carcinoma. Study background: Aged between 30 and 69 years, the patients were men and women. Study-wide results and limits: Just about 7.5-25% of leading clones were found in every one of five regions.

The TCR was taken from a woman aged 55-70 years with primary liver carcinoma and hepatitis B virus infection. Sequencing was done on a sample of liver tumor tissue from sampling region 5. As to subset: tumor region T5, tumor centre. The V call is TRBV4-2, the J call TRBJ2-3, with D perhaps TRBD2 (6 bases). The CDR3 reads CTSNQDRAGGDTQYF. As DNA, the CDR3 is TGTACCAGCAACCAAGATAGAGCGGGTGGAGATACGCAGTATTTT.